This is a list of T cell receptor beta chains from one sample in a study of cytomegalovirus exposure and HLA in healthy donors. Sequencing was performed with immunoSEQ multiplex PCR; in TCRdb, only in-frame clones are kept and a portion is missing. The sample has 89,000 or so clones; approximately 85% are singletons. Sequencing was done on a sample of PBMCs. Receptors originate from a woman aged 18-29 years in good health and CMV-seropositive. CDR3s include the opening cysteine and the closing phenylalanine or tryptophan. The order of the fields is clone size, D gene, V gene, J gene, CDR3 DNA, CDR3 protein. A D gene is named only where the DNA matches it firmly. The size entry is marked missing in some rows and otherwise reads once, few, many or a size class.

-,TRBD1,TRBV10-3,TRBJ1-4,TGTGCCATCAGTTCGGGACAGGGGTCAGCAACTAATGAAAAACTGTTTTTT,CAISSGQGSATNEKLFF
-,TRBD1,TRBV5-1,TRBJ1-1,TGCGCCAGCAGTTTCCGACAGGGGGAGGGAGGCACTGAAGCTTTCTTT,CASSFRQGEGGTEAFF
-,TRBD2,TRBV19,TRBJ2-7,TGTGCCAGTAGTCTTCGGGTCGGGAGGGGATACCGGGGCGGCACAATCCTGTGGTCCTACGAGCAGTACTTC,CASSLRVGRGYRGGTILWSYEQYF
-,-,TRBV12-1,TRBJ1-4,TGTGCCAGCAGCTCCTCCGTGAGTAATGAAAAACTGTTTTTT,CASSSSVSNEKLFF
-,-,TRBV5-1,TRBJ2-7,TGCGCCAGCAGCTTCACAGGGAAGGCCTACGAGCAGTACTTC,CASSFTGKAYEQYF
-,TRBD1,TRBV19,TRBJ1-5,TGTGCCAGTAGCCAGACAGGGGGCCCCGCTCCCCAGCATTTT,CASSQTGGPAPQHF
-,-,TRBV7-9,TRBJ2-1,TGTGCCAGCAGCTTAGTACAGTCCAATGAGCAGTTCTTC,CASSLVQSNEQFF
-,TRBD1,TRBV7-2,TRBJ2-2,TGTGCCAGCAGCCCGACAGGGTGGGACGGGGAGCTGTTTTTT,CASSPTGWDGELFF
once,TRBD1,TRBV6-5,TRBJ2-1,TGTGCCAGCAGTCGGGACAGGAGCTCCTACAATGAGCAGTTCTTC,CASSRDRSSYNEQFF
-,TRBD2,TRBV4-1,TRBJ2-1,TGCGCCAGCAGCCAACCCGGGACTAGGAGTCATGAGCAGTTCTTC,CASSQPGTRSHEQFF
-,TRBD2,TRBV6-5,TRBJ2-3,TGTGCCAGCAGTTACTTGACTAGCGGGGGGACAGATACGCAGTATTTT,CASSYLTSGGTDTQYF
-,-,TRBV19,TRBJ1-1,TGTGCCAGTAGATACCTAGGGGCGACAGGAGCTTTCTTT,CASRYLGATGAFF
once,-,TRBV9,TRBJ1-1,TGTGCCAGCAGCGTAGCGGGTAGCAGGGTAGGGAACACTGAAGCTTTCTTT,CASSVAGSRVGNTEAFF
-,TRBD2,TRBV27,TRBJ2-7,TGTGCCAGCAGTCTAAAGGGACTAATGAGCTCCTACGAGCAGTACTTC,CASSLKGLMSSYEQYF
-,TRBD1,TRBV7-9,TRBJ1-2,TGTGCCAGCAGCTTAGAAGGTTACAGGGGTGGCTACACCTTC,CASSLEGYRGGYTF
once,-,TRBV4-1,TRBJ2-7,TGCGCCAGCAGCCAAGGTTTGGCATCCTCCTACGAGCAGTACTTC,CASSQGLASSYEQYF
-,-,TRBV13,TRBJ2-7,TGTGCCAGCAGCTTAGGTTTCGCGACTAGGGGGCTCGAGCAGTACTTC,CASSLGFATRGLEQYF
-,-,TRBV18,TRBJ2-6,TGTGCCAGCTCACCGCAAAACAGGGTTACTGGGGCCAACGTCCTGACTTTC,CASSPQNRVTGANVLTF
few,-,TRBV28,TRBJ2-3,TGTGCCAGCAGTTTACAAACAGATACGCAGTATTTT,CASSLQTDTQYF
-,-,TRBV9,TRBJ1-1,TGTGCCAGCAGCGCCGAGAGGGACACTGAAGCTTTCTTT,CASSAERDTEAFF
-,-,TRBV5-6,TRBJ2-7,TGTGCCAGCAGCTTGGGGGGCGGCGGATACTACGAGCAGTACTTC,CASSLGGGGYYEQYF
-,-,TRBV19,TRBJ2-1,TGTGCCAGTAGTATATCAACAGTCATCCATGAGCAGTTCTTC,CASSISTVIHEQFF
-,-,TRBV4-2,TRBJ2-1,TGTGCCAGCAGCCAAGAGGAGGGATCCTACAATGAGCAGTTCTTC,CASSQEEGSYNEQFF
-,TRBD2,TRBV5-1,TRBJ2-2,TGCGCCAGCAGACCTAGCGGGAGGGTGGACACCGAGGAGCTGTTTTTT,CASRPSGRVDTEELFF
-,-,TRBV6-5,TRBJ1-5,TGTGCCAGCAGTTACAGTACAGCGGGAAATCAGCCCCAGCATTTT,CASSYSTAGNQPQHF
-,TRBD1,TRBV5-1,TRBJ2-2,TGCGCCAGCAGCTTCGGGACAGGGGGGACCGGGGAGCTGTTTTTT,CASSFGTGGTGELFF
once,-,TRBV9,TRBJ2-7,TGTGCCAGCAGCGTAGGCCCTATCAACTCCTACGAGCAGTACTTC,CASSVGPINSYEQYF
few,-,TRBV5-6,TRBJ2-1,TGTGCCAGCAGCTTATACGGTAGGGGGCGCGGGGATGAGCAGTTCTTC,CASSLYGRGRGDEQFF
-,-,TRBV12-5,TRBJ2-5,TGTGCTAGTGGTTTGGGACAGGTTCGCGAGACCCAGTACTTC,CASGLGQVRETQYF
-,-,TRBV6-1,TRBJ1-5,TGTGCCAGCTGTTCAGATAGCAATCAGCCCCAGCATTTT,CASCSDSNQPQHF
-,TRBD2,TRBV5-1,TRBJ2-1,TGCGCCAGCCGTCGCCCGGGACTAGCGCTTAATGAGCAGTTCTTC,CASRRPGLALNEQFF
-,TRBD1,TRBV5-1,TRBJ1-2,TGCGCCAGCAGCGCCTACAGGGGAGCTAACTATGGCTACACCTTC,CASSAYRGANYGYTF
-,-,TRBV4-1,TRBJ1-3,TGCGCCAGCAGCCAAGCCGGGGGGCCCTCTGGAAACACCATATATTTT,CASSQAGGPSGNTIYF
-,-,TRBV5-6,TRBJ1-2,TGTGCCAGCAGGAGGACAGAGCATGGCTACACCTTC,CASRRTEHGYTF
-,TRBD1,TRBV29-1,TRBJ1-1,TGCAGCGTCCCAACGGGACAGGGGAACACTGAAGCTTTCTTT,CSVPTGQGNTEAFF
few,TRBD2,TRBV4-1,TRBJ2-7,TGCGCCAGCAGCGAGGGCGGGAGAAGGGAGCAGTACTTC,CASSEGGRREQYF
-,TRBD1,TRBV10-3,TRBJ1-5,TGTGCCATCAGTGAGACAGGGGATAGTCAGCCCCAGCATTTT,CAISETGDSQPQHF
-,TRBD1,TRBV5-4,TRBJ1-2,TGTGCCAGCAGCTTGAGGTTGTTATTTGGGACAGACGGTGATGGCTACACCTTC,CASSLRLLFGTDGDGYTF
-,-,TRBV6-6,TRBJ2-3,TGTGCCAGCAGTTACTCGCTGGGAGGCGGAGATACGCAGTATTTT,CASSYSLGGGDTQYF
once,-,TRBV11-2,TRBJ1-1,TGTGCCAGCAGCCTACAGCTGAACACTGAAGCTTTCTTT,CASSLQLNTEAFF
-,TRBD2,TRBV7-2,TRBJ2-3,TGTGCCAGCAGCTTAGCGAGGCTAGCGGGAGGCCAGGGAGATACGCAGTATTTT,CASSLARLAGGQGDTQYF
-,-,TRBV6-5,TRBJ1-1,TGTGCCAGCAGTTTTGACAGGAACACTGAAGCTTTCTTT,CASSFDRNTEAFF
-,-,TRBV4-2,TRBJ1-2,TGTGCCAGCAGCCCGACAGAGGCTTTAGCTAACTATGGCTACACCTTC,CASSPTEALANYGYTF
-,TRBD1,TRBV10-2,TRBJ1-2,TGCGCCAGCAGTGTATGGGACAGGTCTAACTATGGCTACACCTTC,CASSVWDRSNYGYTF
-,TRBD1,TRBV6-1,TRBJ2-1,TGTGCCAGCAGTGATCACGGGACAGGCTCCTACAATGAGCAGTTCTTC,CASSDHGTGSYNEQFF
-,-,TRBV6-5,TRBJ2-3,TGTGCCAGCAGTTACCGCACTCACACAGATACGCAGTATTTT,CASSYRTHTDTQYF
-,TRBD1,TRBV15,TRBJ2-1,TGTGCCACCAGTCGACAGCAGGGGGCAGGTGCTTCCTACAATGAGCAGTTCTTC,CATSRQQGAGASYNEQFF
-,-,TRBV5-6,TRBJ2-7,TGTGCCAGCACCTTTCGAGGGTACGAGCAGTACTTC,CASTFRGYEQYF
-,-,TRBV6-6,TRBJ2-3,TGTGCCAGCATCCCCAGACATGGGTCAACAGATACGCAGTATTTT,CASIPRHGSTDTQYF
many,TRBD1,TRBV11-3,TRBJ2-1,TGTGCCAGCAGCTTAGAACAGGGGGGAGATTCCAATGAGCAGTTCTTC,CASSLEQGGDSNEQFF
-,TRBD1,TRBV19,TRBJ2-2,TGTGCCAGTACTCCAGGGGGGAACACCGGGGAGCTGTTTTTT,CASTPGGNTGELFF
-,-,TRBV4-1,TRBJ1-1,TGCGCCAGCAGCCAAGCGGCAGGGGCCGTTATTGGCACTGAAGCTTTCTTT,CASSQAAGAVIGTEAFF
-,-,TRBV12-2,TRBJ2-7,TGTGCAAGTCGCTACCCGGGCGGGAGGGCCGTCTACGAGCAGTACTTC,CASRYPGGRAVYEQYF
-,TRBD1,TRBV5-6,TRBJ1-2,TGTGCCAGCAGCCGAGACAGGGCGTGGGGCTACACCTTC,CASSRDRAWGYTF
-,-,TRBV6-5,TRBJ2-1,TGTGCCAGCAGTATTAATCGTGAGCAGTTCTTC,CASSINREQFF
-,-,TRBV5-1,TRBJ1-2,TGCGCCAGCGGCCCCAATAACTATGGCTACACCTTC,CASGPNNYGYTF
-,-,TRBV27,TRBJ2-2,TGTGCCAGCATAAGCGTCACCGGGGAGCTGTTTTTT,CASISVTGELFF
-,-,TRBV2,TRBJ1-2,TGTGCCAGCAGTGCCGGGACAAAAGCGAGTGGCTACACCTTC,CASSAGTKASGYTF
-,TRBD2,TRBV9,TRBJ2-7,TGTGCCAGCAGCGTAGCTGGACTAGCGGGCTACGAGCAGTACTTC,CASSVAGLAGYEQYF